The 16 T cell receptor beta chains reported below all come from one sample, sequenced in a study of regulatory T cells in long-lasting Graves disease. Described time point: newly diagnosed GD, antithyroid drugs for less than 3 months. RNA isolated from PBMCs was used to make the TCR library. Construction of the TCR beta libraries employed iRepertoire HTBI primers in conjunction with Arm-PCR of CDR3 regions. TCRdb independently ran MiXCR on the multiplex PCR reads; one entry per CDR3 protein. This repertoire shows over 350,000 distinct CDR3 sequences, 12% to 15% found once; its top ten account for approximately 19%. This sample was shared with a second study, whose subject was T cells in Graves' hyperthyroidism and ophthalmopathy.

This specimen consisted of peripheral blood mononuclear cells (PBMCs), obtained at new diagnosis, from a patient treated with antithyroid drugs. Source of these receptors: a woman aged 45-65 years with Graves disease.

This clonotype has just a few counts. This chain connects TRBV4-1 to TRBJ2-7; D uncertain. Germline V gives CDR1 MGHRA, CDR2 YSYEKL. Trimming stripped 1 base from V and 2 bases from J, with 9 bases between. This CDR3 has 14 residues. CDR3 in amino acids: CASSQAEQTYEQYF. CDR3 bases: TGCGCCAGCAGCCAAGCTGAACAGACCTACGAGCAGTACTTC.

This clonotype was counted ten times or more. This sequence joins TRBV3-1 and TRBJ2-1; 7 bases match TRBD2. Germline loops: CDR1 LGHDT, CDR2 YNNKEL (reference sequence). V shed 7 bases and J 0 bases; nucleotides not matched to a gene: 6. CDR3 length equals 15 residues. The CDR3 is CASKRGGSSYNEQFF. The CDR3 DNA is TGTGCCAGCAAAAGAGGCGGGAGCTCCTACAATGAGCAGTTCTTC.

This clonotype showed up many times. V gene TRBV11-2 combines with J gene TRBJ2-3, with unresolved D. The CDR3 consists of 13 residues. V gave up 0 bases and J gave up 4 bases, with 5 bases separating them. Germline V gene data show CDR1 as SGHAT and CDR2 as FQNNGV. CDR3 residues: CASSLDSSDTQYF. The CDR3 DNA reads TGTGCCAGCAGCTTAGATAGTTCAGATACGCAGTATTTT.

At least ten counts were recorded for this clonotype. The CDR3 coding sequence is TGTGCCAGCAGCCAAACCGACGGGAGAGAGACCCAGTACTTC. Translating gives CASSQTDGRETQYF. This chain joins TRBV7-9 and TRBJ2-5, with D tentatively TRBD2 (6 bases). The V end was cut by 5 bases, the J end by 4 bases, with 14 bases between. Germline CDR1 is SEHNR and CDR2 is FQNEAQ (reference sequence). CDR3 length equals 14 residues.

The gene calls are TRBV12-3 or TRBV12-4 and TRBJ2-7, with 8 bases fitting TRBD2. The CDR3 is 13 residues long. Trimming removed 9 bases from V and 0 bases from J; junction bases left unmatched: 4. This CDR3 is CASIAGISYEQYF. Here the CDR3 DNA reads TGTGCCAGTATAGCGGGAATCTCCTACGAGCAGTACTTC.

This clonotype was observed a few times. This sequence joins TRBV7-6 and TRBJ1-5; tentatively, D is TRBD1 (6 bases). In germline, CDR1 is SGHVS, CDR2 FNYEAQ. V lost 4 bases, J lost 1 base, and 14 bases lay in between. The CDR3 runs to 16 residues. The DNA for the CDR3 is TGTGCCAGCAGCTCTAGGGGGGGATCGAGCAATCAGCCCCAGCATTTT. Residues: CASSSRGGSSNQPQHF.

This clonotype was picked up many times. This chain joins TRBV3-1 and TRBJ2-1; 14 bases line up with TRBD2. Unmatched junction bases numbered 7, after V lost 3 bases and J lost 0 bases. This CDR3 spans 19 amino acids. Germline-derived CDR1 and CDR2 are LGHDT and YNNKEL (reference sequence). The CDR3 DNA sequence: TGTGCCAGCAGCCATGGGACTAGCGGGAGTGTGAGCTCCTACAATGAGCAGTTCTTC. It is translated as CASSHGTSGSVSSYNEQFF.

This clonotype was counted only a few times. V usage is TRBV19 and J usage is TRBJ2-7; TRBD2 matches 9 bases. The CDR3 consists of 14 residues. V trimming: 4 bases; J trimming: 1 base; junction bases outside the gene matches: 2. CDR1 and CDR2 (germline): LNHDA, SQIVND (reference sequence). The CDR3 region is CASSNSGRSYEQYF. The CDR3 DNA follows: TGTGCCAGTAGTAATAGCGGGAGATCCTACGAGCAGTACTTC.

This clonotype was detected once. This chain joins TRBV11-2 and TRBJ2-7; 8 bases are shared with TRBD2. Losses at the gene ends were 4 bases for V and 6 bases for J; bases not matched to a gene: 11. Germline CDR1 and CDR2: SGHAT and FQNNGV. CDR3 size: 15 residues. In DNA, the CDR3 is TGTGCCAGCAGCTCCTATGCGGGAGGTTTCTGCGAGCAGTACTTC. It is translated as CASSSYAGGFCEQYF.

This clonotype was recorded many times. The chain uses TRBV29-1 and TRBJ2-1; 9 bases map to TRBD1. This CDR3 spans 17 amino acids. With V trimmed by 7 bases and J by 1 base, 14 bases remained unmatched. Germline-derived CDR1 and CDR2 are SQVTM and ANQGSEA. This CDR3 reads CSAPAWTGALSYNEQFF. The CDR3 DNA follows: TGCAGCGCTCCCGCCTGGACAGGGGCCCTATCCTACAATGAGCAGTTCTTC.

This clonotype showed up many times. The chain carries TRBV6-1 and TRBJ1-3; D gene unclear. Germline loops: CDR1 MNHNS, CDR2 SASEGT. The germline V and J ends were trimmed by 0 bases and 1 base, with 13 bases remaining between them. The CDR3 spans 17 residues. DNA for the CDR3: TGTGCCAGCAGTGAAGCGGACCTGGCTGGTTCTGGAAACACCATATATTTT. Amino acids: CASSEADLAGSGNTIYF.

This clonotype was seen many times. The genes are TRBV28 and TRBJ2-7; D is possibly TRBD2 (5 bases). This CDR3 region has 13 residues. Germline lookup yields CDR1 MDHEN and CDR2 SYDVKM. The V and J ends lost 8 bases and 5 bases respectively, with 16 bases between them. The CDR3 nucleotides read TGTGCCAGCCAACTGATTGGGAGCAACGAGCAGTACTTC. Amino acids: CASQLIGSNEQYF.

This clonotype was found a few times. This chain uses TRBV5-4 with TRBJ2-5; 7 bases are shared with TRBD1. Germline values: CDR1 SGHNT, CDR2 YYREEE (reference sequence). This CDR3 region has 18 residues. V lost 6 bases and J lost 5; bases outside the gene matches: 22. The CDR3 protein is CASTYGAPTGVRRETQYF. CDR3 DNA sequence: TGTGCCAGCACCTACGGGGCTCCTACAGGGGTGAGGCGGGAGACCCAGTACTTC.

This clonotype was detected ten times or more. V is TRBV10-3 and J is TRBJ2-5; 8 positions match TRBD1. V gave up 10 bases and J gave up 3 bases; unmatched junction bases: 13. The CDR3 has 15 residues. Per germline, CDR1 ENHRY and CDR2 SYGVKD. CDR3 in amino acids: CATRSSTGEEETQYF. In nucleotides, the CDR3 is TGTGCCACCCGTTCCTCGACAGGGGAGGAAGAGACCCAGTACTTC.

Only a few counts were recorded for this clonotype. V usage is TRBV24-1 and J usage is TRBJ2-5; possible D gene TRBD2, 6 bases. Per the germline V gene, CDR1 is KGHDR and CDR2 is SFDVKD. Trimming removed 4 bases from V and 4 bases from J, with 18 bases in between. The CDR3 loop spans 16 amino acids. The CDR3 loop reads CATSEGGSIVSETQYF. As DNA, the CDR3 is TGTGCCACCAGTGAGGGAGGAAGTATTGTATCAGAGACCCAGTACTTC.

The CDR3 DNA reads TGTGCCAGCAGTCACCTTAGCGGGACGGCCACCGGGGAGCTGTTTTTT. This translates into CASSHLSGTATGELFF. The V and J genes are TRBV28 and TRBJ2-2; TRBD2 aligns across 8 bases. The ends lost 5 bases at V and 4 bases at J; junction bases unmatched: 9. Germline values: CDR1 MDHEN, CDR2 SYDVKM. The CDR3 contains 16 residues.